Following are 27 T cell receptor beta chains from one sample sequenced in a study of cytomegalovirus exposure and HLA in healthy donors listed by TCRdb under 2017. Library creation used the immunoSEQ multiplex PCR assay. For the multiplex PCR, a mixture combining 60 forward primers for TCR Vbeta segments and 13 reverse primers for TCR Jbeta segments was used. Here the immuneACCESS table is served through TCRdb, limited to in-frame sequences with V and J called. Missing clones are a known gap in these copies; in checked studies unresolved V genes cover under half, and the rest lacks a known reason. The table for this sample lists around 140,000 clones; 75% to 80% of them were counted only once. Jointly, the top ten make up about 1.1% of the sample. The sequencing input was PBMCs. These receptors all stem from a male donor in good health and CMV-seronegative.

CDR3 sequence: CASSLIQGAVSTNEKLFF. For the CDR3, the DNA is TGTGCCAGTAGTTTAATTCAGGGGGCCGTCTCAACTAATGAAAAACTGTTTTTT. The genes are TRBV19 and TRBJ1-4, with 8 bases lining up with TRBD1. The CDR3 spans 18 residues. Germline assignment: CDR1 LNHDA and CDR2 SQIVND (reference sequence). J gave up 0 bases and V 5 bases, and 11 bases lay outside the gene matches.

The chain recombines TRBV5-4 with TRBJ1-6, with D possibly being TRBD1 (6 bases). Germline V gene sequence: CDR1 SGHNT, CDR2 YYREEE (reference sequence). The CDR3 is 17 amino acids. Trimming pared 4 bases from V and 5 bases from J, leaving 19 bases between. CDR3 amino acids: CASSLRGSPLNNSPLHF. In nucleotides, the CDR3 is TGTGCCAGCAGCCTCAGGGGCAGTCCGCTCAATAATTCACCCCTCCACTTT.

The chain couples TRBV5-1 to TRBJ1-3; 7 positions agree with TRBD1. Germline V gene lookup returns CDR1 SGHRS and CDR2 YFSETQ. The ends lost 2 bases at V and 0 bases at J; junction bases unmatched: 5. The length of the CDR3 is 16 residues. For the CDR3, the DNA is TGCGCCAGCAGCTTAACACACAGGGGCTCTGGAAACACCATATATTTT. It is translated as CASSLTHRGSGNTIYF.

This sequence joins TRBV7-2 and TRBJ2-5; 11 nucleotides match TRBD2. Germline V gene lookup returns CDR1 SGHTA and CDR2 FQGNSA. CDR3 length: 15 amino acids. The trim removed 3 bases at V and 1 base at J, leaving 1 base unmatched. This chain's CDR3 is CASSFGLAGQETQYF. As DNA, the CDR3 is TGTGCCAGCAGCTTCGGACTAGCGGGCCAAGAGACCCAGTACTTC. The whole variable domain, remainder taken from reference TRBV7-2 and TRBJ2-5, is GAGVSQSPSNKVTEKGKDVELRCDPISGHTALYWYRQSLGQGLEFLIYFQGNSAPDKSGLPSDRFSAERTGGSVSTLTIQRTQQEDSAVYLCASSFGLAGQETQYFGPGTRLLVL.

This chain connects TRBV19 to TRBJ1-3, with 9 bases aligning to TRBD1. Germline V lookup: CDR1 LNHDA, CDR2 SQIVND (reference sequence). V shed 5 bases and J 4 bases; nucleotides not matched to a gene: 6. This CDR3 is built from 15 residues. The CDR3 loop reads CASSPRQGGGNTIYF. The CDR3 DNA follows: TGTGCCAGTAGTCCCCGACAGGGGGGAGGAAACACCATATATTTT.

The genes are TRBV5-1 and TRBJ2-7, with 7 positions matching TRBD1. The CDR3 spans 15 residues. The germline V gene encodes CDR1 SGHRS and CDR2 YFSETQ. J lost 6 bases, V lost 0 bases, and 9 bases had no gene match. The chain's CDR3 is CASSLVVTGSGEQYF. The CDR3 region has the DNA TGCGCCAGCAGCTTGGTCGTGACAGGGTCCGGCGAGCAGTACTTC.

This clone was counted between two and nine times. The chain joins TRBV6-1 to TRBJ2-7; D perhaps matches TRBD1 (7 bases). Germline V CDR1 and CDR2: MNHNS, SASEGT. This CDR3 spans 15 amino acids. Deletions cut 4 bases from V and 2 bases from J, with 15 bases between. This CDR3 reads CASSGSQGGPYEQYF. The CDR3 DNA is TGTGCCAGCAGTGGGAGTCAGGGGGGACCCTACGAGCAGTACTTC.

In this sample, this clone turned up a few times. The chain uses TRBV6-6 and TRBJ1-1; 8 positions match TRBD1. CDR3 length equals 15 residues. The trim removed 4 bases at V and 1 base at J, leaving 5 bases unmatched. Germline lookup yields CDR1 MNHNY and CDR2 SVGAGI (reference sequence). CDR3 DNA: TGTGCCAGCAGTTCCCAGGACAGGGCGAACACTGAAGCTTTCTTT. This translates into CASSSQDRANTEAFF.

The rearrangement links TRBV27 to TRBJ1-6; no definite D call. This CDR3 is built from 14 residues. Germline loops: CDR1 MNHEY, CDR2 SMNVEV (reference sequence). The germline V and J ends were trimmed by 3 bases and 7 bases, with 10 bases remaining between them. The CDR3 DNA reads TGTGCCAGCAGTTTTTTGCCGGGGAATTCACCCCTCCACTTT. It codes for CASSFLPGNSPLHF.

In nucleotides, the CDR3 is TGTGCCAGCGACAGGGGAGTCGGTGAAGCTTTCTTT. Translation gives CASDRGVGEAFF. The chain has TRBV6-6 and TRBJ1-1, with 8 bases aligning to TRBD1. The CDR3 is made up of 12 amino acids. Germline CDR1 is MNHNY and CDR2 is SVGAGI (reference sequence). V gave up 8 bases and J gave up 7 bases; unmatched junction bases: 6.

The rearrangement links TRBV7-2 to TRBJ1-2, with 7 bases fitting TRBD1. Germline V gene lookup returns CDR1 SGHTA and CDR2 FQGNSA. V trimming: 4 bases; J trimming: 8 bases; junction bases outside the gene matches: 7. This CDR3 contains 13 residues. The CDR3 nucleotides read TGTGCCAGCAGCTCAAACCGACAGGGCGGCTACACCTTC. It specifies CASSSNRQGGYTF.

The chain employs TRBV6-6 and TRBJ1-4; D uncertain. There are 15 residues in the CDR3. Deletions cut 2 bases from V and 6 bases from J, with 13 bases between. Germline V gene sequence: CDR1 MNHNY, CDR2 SVGAGI (reference sequence). CDR3 sequence: CASSYPAGEDEKLFF. CDR3 bases: TGTGCCAGCAGTTACCCCGCGGGAGAGGATGAAAAACTGTTTTTT.

This clone was picked up a small number of times. This rearrangement joins TRBV4-3 to TRBJ2-1, with TRBD2 matching 8 bases. The trim removed 1 base at V and 8 bases at J, leaving 10 bases unmatched. This CDR3 region has 16 residues. Germline lookup yields CDR1 LGHNA and CDR2 YSLEER. CDR3 bases: TGCGCCAGCAGCCAAGTGCCAGCGGGGGCCCGGCATGAGCAGTTCTTC. Protein product: CASSQVPAGARHEQFF.

The J gene is TRBJ2-5, the V gene TRBV21-1; the table's D call, TRBD2, was not checked against the DNA. TRBV21-1 is listed as a pseudogene. This CDR3 region has 12 residues. DNA of the CDR3: TGTGCCAGCAGGACTAGCGAAGAGACCCAGTACTTC. It is translated as CASRTSEETQYF.

This chain uses TRBV4-1 with TRBJ1-3; tentative D call: TRBD1 (5 bases). CDR1 MGHRA and CDR2 YSYEKL come from the germline V gene. This CDR3 has 17 residues. Trimming shortened V by 4 bases and J by 0 bases, and 16 bases separated the two germline ends. The CDR3: CASSRTPRRDSGNTIYF. The CDR3 DNA is TGCGCCAGCAGCCGAACCCCGCGCAGGGACTCTGGAAACACCATATATTTT.

The CDR3 coding sequence is TGTGCCACCAGGGTACTTTATAATTCACCCCTCCACTTT. Amino acids: CATRVLYNSPLHF. V is TRBV15 and J is TRBJ1-6; no definite D call. The CDR3 loop spans 13 amino acids. The germline gives CDR1 LNHNV, CDR2 YYDKDF (reference sequence). V was cut by 6 bases and J by 4 bases, with 7 bases left in between.

The gene calls are TRBV27 and TRBJ2-1; TRBD2 might be the D (6 bases). Trimming stripped 11 bases from V and 0 bases from J, with 11 bases between. Germline values: CDR1 MNHEY, CDR2 SMNVEV (reference sequence). The CDR3 is 13 amino acids. CDR3 nucleotides: TGTGCCTCCCGGACTAACTCCTACAATGAGCAGTTCTTC. Its translation: CASRTNSYNEQFF.

V and J are TRBV10-3 and TRBJ2-3, with TRBD2 matching over 9 bases. The CDR3 totals 19 residues. Germline CDR1 ENHRY, CDR2 SYGVKD. The J segment lost 0 bases and the V segment lost 1 base, leaving 11 bases of the junction unmatched. For the CDR3, the DNA is TGTGCCATCAGTGAGTTTTGGAGACTAGCGGCGGGCAGCACAGATACGCAGTATTTT. It specifies CAISEFWRLAAGSTDTQYF.

The chain carries TRBV14 and TRBJ1-4; possible D gene TRBD1, 6 bases. The CDR3 contains 19 residues. V was trimmed by 0 bases and J by 0 bases, leaving 17 bases between them. Germline V gene sequence: CDR1 SGHDN, CDR2 FVKESK. The CDR3 sequence is CASSQDSGAHFATNEKLFF. CDR3 DNA sequence: TGTGCCAGCAGCCAAGATTCAGGGGCCCACTTTGCAACTAATGAAAAACTGTTTTTT.

V usage is TRBV5-8 and J usage is TRBJ1-4; D possibly corresponds to TRBD1 (5 bases). V was pared by 2 bases and J by 11 bases, with 13 bases between. CDR1 is SGHTS, CDR2 YDEGEE, per germline. The CDR3 is made up of 13 amino acids. This CDR3 is CASSFPRVNKLFF. The CDR3 DNA sequence: TGTGCCAGCAGCTTCCCCAGGGTGAATAAACTGTTTTTT.

The chain joins TRBV18 to TRBJ1-1, with D perhaps matching TRBD1 (5 bases). The CDR3 covers 14 residues. The V and J ends lost 2 bases and 1 base respectively, with 8 bases between them. Germline lookup yields CDR1 KGHSH and CDR2 LQKENI. The CDR3 reads CASSPGARNTEAFF. CDR3 nucleotide sequence: TGTGCCAGCTCACCAGGGGCGAGGAACACTGAAGCTTTCTTT.

The chain employs TRBV7-2 and TRBJ1-3, with TRBD1 matching 7 bases. The CDR3 covers 18 residues. Germline-derived CDR1 and CDR2 are SGHTA and FQGNSA. V was pared by 5 bases and J by 0 bases, with 13 bases of the junction left unmatched. The CDR3 is CASSHKSGGQISGNTIYF. The CDR3, as DNA: TGTGCCAGCAGCCACAAAAGCGGGGGACAGATCTCTGGAAACACCATATATTTT.

This clone was counted only a few times. The V and J genes are TRBV2 and TRBJ2-3, with 10 bases fitting TRBD2. The CDR3 has 16 amino acids. V shed 6 bases, J shed 5 bases, and the junction held 11 bases outside the gene matches. Germline lookup yields CDR1 SNHLY and CDR2 FYNNEI. CDR3 DNA sequence: TGTGCCAGCAGGTCGGTGAGCGGGGGGGCCGGAGATACGCAGTATTTT. Translation: CASRSVSGGAGDTQYF.

The table lists this clone with a few counts. This rearrangement joins TRBV6-5 to TRBJ1-6; TRBD1 might be the D (6 bases). CDR1 MNHEY and CDR2 SVGAGI come from the germline V gene. The CDR3 extends over 14 amino acids. Trimming pared 6 bases from V and 9 bases from J, leaving 15 bases between. Here the CDR3 DNA reads TGTGCCAGCAGGGACGGACAGAGCTCTTCACCCCTCCACTTT. Translating it yields CASRDGQSSSPLHF.

The chain uses TRBV4-1 and TRBJ2-7; TRBD1 matches at 7 bases. The CDR3 spans 16 residues. The germline gives CDR1 MGHRA, CDR2 YSYEKL. With V trimmed by 3 bases and J by 0 bases, 8 bases remained unmatched. For the CDR3, the DNA is TGCGCCAGCAGCCACCGTCCCGGGACAGTCTCCTACGAGCAGTACTTC. Translated, it gives CASSHRPGTVSYEQYF.

V usage is TRBV18 and J usage is TRBJ1-2; 7 bases align to TRBD1. Germline lookup yields CDR1 KGHSH and CDR2 LQKENI. The CDR3 loop spans 16 amino acids. V dropped 3 bases and J dropped 4; count of bases not matched to a gene: 11. The CDR3 here is CASSPSQGQVVYGYTF. As DNA, the CDR3 is TGTGCCAGCTCACCTTCACAAGGACAGGTGGTCTATGGCTACACCTTC.

The rearrangement links TRBV4-3 to TRBJ1-2, with D possibly being TRBD1 (6 bases). Germline V gives CDR1 LGHNA, CDR2 YSLEER. The CDR3 contains 15 residues. With 4 bases removed from V and 2 bases from J, the gap between germline ends came to 14 bases. CDR3 region: CASSRGGGGNYGYTF. The CDR3 DNA reads as TGCGCCAGCAGCCGAGGGGGGGGCGGAAACTATGGCTACACCTTC.